This paragraph covers one T cell receptor beta chain sequence. No antigen is known for it. Primers included in the PCR were 60 Vbeta and 13 Jbeta primers. Sequencing was performed with immunoSEQ multiplex PCR; in TCRdb, only in-frame clones are kept and a portion is missing. The table includes approximately 110,000 clones, roughly 80% detected once. These data belong to a study of cytomegalovirus exposure and HLA in healthy donors. Study observations and caveats: It was shown in a later analysis that HLA-associated TCR beta chains were more clonally expanded than other, equally common chains.

The CDR3 is 12 amino acids. The V gene's germline CDR1 is SQVTM and CDR2 ANQGSEA. The V end was cut by 4 bases, the J end by 7 bases, with 11 bases between. The clonotype originates from a man between 25 and 39 years old in good health and CMV-seropositive. The sample was PBMCs. The chain has TRBV29-1 and TRBJ2-1; maybe TRBD1 (6 bases). CDR3 in DNA: TGCAGCGTTGCACAGGGTTGGAATGAGCAGTTCTTC. This sequence encodes CSVAQGWNEQFF.